This T cell receptor (beta chain) was recorded in a study of T cell clonality in common variable immunodeficiency. Diagnosis required reduced IgG, IgA and/or IgM with specific antibody deficiency. The table came from immunoSEQ multiplex PCR; TCRdb's copy has only in-frame clones and leaves some out. Recorded here are 32,000 or so clones, none singletons. Study-wide results and caveats: The cause of increased CVID clonality remains unclear without subpopulation sequencing. Shared TCRbeta clones were fewer between CVID subjects than controls. Fewer deletions and N-nucleotide insertions were reportedly seen in common variable immunodeficiency TCR beta sequences.

Concerning this clone itself: Its antigen is not identified.

Sequences were obtained from peripheral blood mononuclear cells. The receptor was isolated from a human donor with common variable immunodeficiency.

CDR3 protein: CASRDWAYGYTF. The DNA read from the CDR3 is TGTGCCAGCAGGGATTGGGCCTATGGC. The rearrangement joins TRBV2 to TRBJ1-2, with D unresolved. The CDR3 is cut off 3 residues early in the read; its end comes from the germline J gene. The CDR3 loop spans 12 amino acids. V was trimmed by 6 bases and J by 4 bases, leaving 9 bases between them. CDR1 is SNHLY, CDR2 FYNNEI, per germline.